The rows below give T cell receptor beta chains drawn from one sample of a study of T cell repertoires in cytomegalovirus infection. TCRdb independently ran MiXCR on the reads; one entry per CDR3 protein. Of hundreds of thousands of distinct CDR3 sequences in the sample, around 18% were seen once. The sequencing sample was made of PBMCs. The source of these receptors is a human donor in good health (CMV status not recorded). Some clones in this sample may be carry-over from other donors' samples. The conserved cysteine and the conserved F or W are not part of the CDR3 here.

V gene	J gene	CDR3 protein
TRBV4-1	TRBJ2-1	ASTRGLERNEQF
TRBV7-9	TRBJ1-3	ASSARGGNTIY
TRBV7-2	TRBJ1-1	ASSLVGQGALNTEAF
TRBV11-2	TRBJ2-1	ASSTSGRLNEQF
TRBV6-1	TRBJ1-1	ASSPSRFSLNTEAF
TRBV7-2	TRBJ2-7	ASSLVGGFAYEQY
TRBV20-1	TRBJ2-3	SPKAGVSTDTQY
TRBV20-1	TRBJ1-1	SAIRASGTEAF
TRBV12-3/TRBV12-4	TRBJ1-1	ASSPVGGTEAF
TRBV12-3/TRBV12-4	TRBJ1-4	ASSSSPGTALNEKLF
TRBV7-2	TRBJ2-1	ASSYSSSYNEQF
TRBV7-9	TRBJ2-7	ASSYSTRFYSYEQY
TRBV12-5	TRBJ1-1	ASGSGVMNTEAF
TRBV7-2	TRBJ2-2	ASSPRQGSGELF
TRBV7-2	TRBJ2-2	ASSLFSAGELF
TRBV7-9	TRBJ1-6	ASSLAETGNSSPLH
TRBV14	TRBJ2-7	ASSHTAYEQY
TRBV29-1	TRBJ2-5	SVSGTSGETQY
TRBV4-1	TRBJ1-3	ASSQERGNTIY
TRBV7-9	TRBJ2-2	ASSDRTGSGTGELF
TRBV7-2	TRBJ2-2	ATARWDTGELF
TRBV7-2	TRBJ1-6	ASSLIWRDSPLH
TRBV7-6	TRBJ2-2	ASSYRDTGELF
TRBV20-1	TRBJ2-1	SALENEQF
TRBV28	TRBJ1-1	ASIPPPGGGNTEAF
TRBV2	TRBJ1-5	ASTLQGFNQPQH
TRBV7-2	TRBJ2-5	ASSLAGQRAETQY